These T cell receptor beta chains were read from a single sample in a study of Ad26.COV2.S vaccination and SARS-CoV-2 variants. Produced via immunoSEQ multiplex PCR; TCRdb's table is partial and in-frame only. The repertoire consists of about 400,000 clones, with 92% occurring once and the leading ten covering around 1.7%. Specimen: peripheral blood, collected in a trial of Ad26.COV2.S vaccine versus placebo. These receptors all stem from a person between 18 and 59 years old who received the Ad26.COV2.S COVID-19 vaccine or a placebo. CDR3s include the opening cysteine and the closing phenylalanine or tryptophan. A D gene is named only where the DNA matches it firmly. Clone size appears in some rows only: once, few, many, or a class for an expanded clone.

abundance: .
j_gene: TRBJ1-3
len: 17
d_gene: .
v_gene: TRBV13
CDR3aa: CASRIGPAASSGNTIYF
CDR3nt: TGTGCCAGCCGTATTGGGCCCGCCGCCAGCTCTGGAAACACCATATATTTT

abundance: .
j_gene: TRBJ1-2
len: 13
d_gene: TRBD1
v_gene: TRBV2
CDR3aa: CASSTGTGYGYTF
CDR3nt: TGTGCCAGCAGTACCGGGACAGGCTATGGCTACACCTTC

abundance: few
j_gene: TRBJ1-5
len: 19
d_gene: .
v_gene: TRBV19
CDR3aa: CASSILRLDGGTINQPQHF
CDR3nt: TGTGCCAGTAGTATTTTGAGGCTGGATGGGGGCACCATCAATCAGCCCCAGCATTTT

abundance: .
j_gene: TRBJ2-1
len: 18
d_gene: TRBD2
v_gene: TRBV11-2
CDR3aa: CASSLAFLSSGGLYEQFF
CDR3nt: TGTGCCAGCAGCTTAGCCTTTCTTAGTAGCGGGGGTCTGTATGAGCAGTTCTTC

abundance: .
j_gene: TRBJ2-7
len: 16
d_gene: TRBD2
v_gene: TRBV6-2/TRBV6-3
CDR3aa: CASSYPTSAITYEQYF
CDR3nt: TGTGCCAGCAGTTATCCCACTAGCGCGATTACCTACGAGCAGTACTTC

abundance: .
j_gene: TRBJ1-2
len: 13
d_gene: .
v_gene: TRBV29-1
CDR3aa: CSVVPQDRNGYTF
CDR3nt: TGCAGCGTTGTACCCCAAGACAGAAATGGCTACACCTTC

abundance: once
j_gene: TRBJ1-6
len: 12
d_gene: .
v_gene: TRBV25-1
CDR3aa: CASRDRNSPLHF
CDR3nt: TGTGCCAGCAGAGACAGAAATTCACCCCTCCACTTT

abundance: .
j_gene: TRBJ2-7
len: 16
d_gene: .
v_gene: TRBV6-2/TRBV6-3
CDR3aa: CASSYDRVQSSYEQYF
CDR3nt: TGTGCCAGCAGTTACGATAGGGTCCAAAGCTCCTACGAGCAGTACTTC

abundance: .
j_gene: TRBJ2-2
len: 15
d_gene: TRBD1
v_gene: TRBV7-6
CDR3aa: CASSLGQGAGGELFF
CDR3nt: TGTGCCAGCAGCTTAGGGCAGGGGGCCGGCGGGGAGCTGTTTTTT

abundance: .
j_gene: TRBJ2-7
len: 18
d_gene: TRBD2
v_gene: TRBV7-9
CDR3aa: CASSSPRTSGGPTYEQYF
CDR3nt: TGTGCCAGCAGCTCCCCGCGGACTAGCGGGGGACCCACCTACGAGCAGTACTTC